The 13 T cell receptor beta chains reported below all come from one sample, sequenced in a study of beta chain features in type 1 diabetes. The isolated RNA, all of it, was reverse transcribed, so expressed TCRB transcripts were what got sequenced. TCRdb's table, derived via immunoSEQ multiplex PCR, lists solely in-frame clones and lacks some. The sample holds 400,000 to 450,000 clones, approximately 14% seen once. Sequenced input: naive CD4+ T cells from blood. The source is a man aged 25 to 45 in good health.

The chain combines TRBV7-2 with TRBJ2-7, with D unresolved. Germline loops: CDR1 SGHTA, CDR2 FQGNSA. V lost 1 base to trimming and J lost 5 bases, with 15 bases between them. The CDR3 contains 15 residues. In DNA, the CDR3 is TGTGCCAGCAGCTTAGTCGCCAGTACCGTCCACGAGCAGTACTTC. Its translation is CASSLVASTVHEQYF.

In its sample, this clone was seen a few times. The chain couples TRBV9 to TRBJ2-1, with D uncertain. The CDR3 is 14 amino acids. The germline V gene has CDR1 SGDLS and CDR2 YYNGEE. V shed 2 bases and J shed 1 base, with 7 bases lying between them. DNA of the CDR3: TGTGCCAGCAGCGTCTCTTGGTCCTACAATGAGCAGTTCTTC. Protein sequence: CASSVSWSYNEQFF.

The CDR3 here is CASSFSGTSGSGETQYF. CDR3 nucleotides: TGTGCCAGCAGCTTTAGCGGGACTAGCGGGAGCGGGGAGACCCAGTACTTC. The rearrangement joins TRBV7-2 to TRBJ2-5, with TRBD2 identical over 14 bases. CDR3 length: 17 residues. J gave up 5 bases and V 3 bases, and 8 bases lay outside the gene matches. CDR1 is SGHTA, CDR2 FQGNSA, per germline.

The V call is TRBV7-9, the J call TRBJ2-3, with 13 bases lining up with TRBD2. Trimming at V came to 8 bases and at J to 6 bases, leaving 14 bases not matched to a gene. Per germline, CDR1 SEHNR and CDR2 FQNEAQ (reference sequence). This CDR3 has 17 amino acids. CDR3 DNA: TGTGCCAGCGTAGTAATCGGACTAGCGGGAGAGGTCGATACGCAGTATTTT. This gives the protein CASVVIGLAGEVDTQYF.

This clone was counted a few times. This chain joins TRBV2 and TRBJ1-2, with TRBD1 identical over 7 bases. The CDR3 consists of 13 residues. After removal of 5 bases from V and 6 bases from J, the junction contained 6 bases not matched to a gene. Germline loops: CDR1 SNHLY, CDR2 FYNNEI. CDR3 nucleotides: TGTGCCAGCAGTAATGACAGGGTTAATGGCTACACCTTC. Its protein product is CASSNDRVNGYTF. Looking up the rest from reference TRBV2 and TRBJ1-2 gives the full variable domain: EPEVTQTPSHQVTQMGQEVILRCVPISNHLYFYWYRQILGQKVEFLVSFYNNEISEKSEIFDDQFSVERPDGSNFTLKIRSTKLEDSAMYFCASSNDRVNGYTFGSGTRLTVV.

This clone was counted a few times. The rearrangement joins TRBV29-1 to TRBJ1-1, with TRBD1 as a possible D gene (5 bases). Germline CDR1 and CDR2: SQVTM and ANQGSEA. V lost 8 bases to trimming and J lost 4 bases, with 26 bases between them. The CDR3 has 16 residues. CDR3 amino acids: CSSAGAQSPGGTEAFF. CDR3 coding DNA: TGCAGCTCCGCGGGTGCTCAATCCCCCGGGGGCACTGAAGCTTTCTTT.

This clone occurred a few times. The chain employs TRBV6-4 and TRBJ2-3; 7 bases match TRBD2. Looked up from germline, CDR1 is MRHNA and CDR2 is SNTAGT. Trimming removed 3 bases from V and 5 bases from J; junction bases left unmatched: 5. This CDR3 is 14 amino acids long. The CDR3 nucleotides are TGTGCCAGCAGTGAAGCGGGGTGGAAAGATACGCAGTATTTT. Translated, it gives CASSEAGWKDTQYF.

The J gene is TRBJ2-5, the V gene TRBV29-1, with D hard to call. Germline V lookup: CDR1 SQVTM, CDR2 ANQGSEA. CDR3 length equals 13 residues. V gave up 4 bases and J gave up 5 bases, with 14 bases separating them. In nucleotides, the CDR3 is TGCAGCGTTGGGCCTCTATTAGGGGAGACCCAGTACTTC. Translation gives CSVGPLLGETQYF.

J is TRBJ2-7 and V is TRBV5-1; 7 bases agree with TRBD1. CDR1 and CDR2 from the germline V gene are SGHRS and YFSETQ. V lost 1 base, J lost 0 bases, and 7 bases stayed unmatched. This CDR3 comprises 16 residues. CDR3 sequence reads: CASSLSTGTVSYEQYF. The CDR3 coding sequence is TGCGCCAGCAGCTTGTCGACCGGGACAGTCTCCTACGAGCAGTACTTC.

The genes are TRBV9 and TRBJ2-1; 7 bases map to TRBD1. V was clipped by 3 bases and J by 8 bases; unmatched bases: 14. The CDR3 has 16 residues. Per germline, CDR1 SGDLS and CDR2 YYNGEE. The CDR3 sequence: CASSGTRGGGEDEQFF. CDR3 nucleotides: TGTGCCAGCAGCGGCACCAGAGGGGGCGGAGAGGATGAGCAGTTCTTC. The whole variable domain, remainder taken from reference TRBV9 and TRBJ2-1, is DSGVTQTPKHLITATGQRVTLRCSPRSGDLSVYWYQQSLDQGLQFLIQYYNGEERAKGNILERFSAQQFPDLHSELNLSSLELGDSALYFCASSGTRGGGEDEQFFGPGTRLTVL.

V usage is TRBV2 and J usage is TRBJ2-1, with 7 bases fitting TRBD1. CDR1 is SNHLY and CDR2 is FYNNEI in the germline V gene. The V segment lost 4 bases and the J segment 7 bases; nucleotides outside the gene matches: 7. The CDR3 sequence is 14 residues long. The CDR3 DNA is TGTGCCAGCAGTGCACTTCGACAGGGAAATGAGCAGTTCTTC. This translates into CASSALRQGNEQFF.

The chain uses TRBV19 and TRBJ2-3; 9 bases match TRBD2. The CDR3 runs 16 residues. Germline CDR1 reads LNHDA; CDR2 reads SQIVND (reference sequence). Losses at the gene ends were 5 bases for V and 1 base for J; bases not matched to a gene: 7. The CDR3 region is CASSDYTSGRTDTQYF. CDR3 nucleotide sequence: TGTGCCAGTAGTGACTACACTAGCGGGCGCACAGATACGCAGTATTTT. The full variable domain, its missing parts supplied by reference TRBV19 and TRBJ2-3, is DGGITQSPKYLFRKEGQNVTLSCEQNLNHDAMYWYRQDPGQGLRLIYYSQIVNDFQKGDIAEGYSVSREKKESFPLTVTSAQKNPTAFYLCASSDYTSGRTDTQYFGPGTRLTVL.

This clone was seen a few times. This chain uses TRBV9 with TRBJ2-1; 12 nucleotides agree with TRBD2. Losses at the gene ends were 4 bases for V and 3 bases for J; bases not matched to a gene: 2. The CDR3 covers 15 residues. Germline CDR1 reads SGDLS; CDR2 reads YYNGEE. The CDR3 region has the DNA TGTGCCAGCAGCCGGACTAGCGGGAACTACAATGAGCAGTTCTTC. It yields the protein CASSRTSGNYNEQFF.